This T cell receptor beta chain emerged from a study of T cells in Graves' hyperthyroidism and ophthalmopathy. Researchers defined stable Graves' hyperthyroidism as no ophthalmopathy progression within 18 months. Diagnostic decisions used clinical symptoms, serum thyroxine and TRAb, thyroid ultrasound and orbital computed tomography. The germline V and J ends were trimmed by 2 bases and 3 bases, with 16 bases remaining between them. Germline-derived CDR1 and CDR2 are DFQATT and SNEGSKA (reference sequence). This CDR3 contains 15 residues. There are many counts of this clonotype. Amplified TCR beta CDR3 regions came from RNA transcripts. The study used the HTBI primer set for a first-round RT-PCR of the TCR CDR3. Using its own MiXCR run on the multiplex PCR reads, TCRdb lists one record per CDR3 protein. Here the sample spans about 720,000 distinct CDR3 sequences, roughly 15% being singletons.

This chain uses TRBV20-1 with TRBJ1-1, with a tentative D call TRBD1 (5 bases). This TCR was recovered from a man aged 18-30 years with Graves' hyperthyroidism. The sample comprised blood. CDR3 in amino acids: CSARSTGTLDTEAFF. CDR3 in DNA: TGCAGTGCTAGATCGACCGGGACCCTGGACACTGAAGCTTTCTTT.